A selection of T cell receptor beta chains follows, all from one sample in a study of cytomegalovirus exposure and HLA in healthy donors. The data were produced by immunoSEQ multiplex PCR, yet TCRdb's version contains in-frame clones alone and is incomplete. The table has 95,000 to 150,000 clones, more than 55% seen once; the top ten hold approximately 1.5%. The specimen sequenced was PBMCs. The receptors stem from a man between 18 and 35 years old in good health and CMV-seronegative. Each CDR3 is given with its conserved first and last residue. The order of the fields is clone size, J gene, V gene, D gene, CDR3 protein, CDR3 DNA. The D gene is left open where the match is weak. The size of a clone is reported for some rows only, either as once, few or many, or as a class for expanded clones.

.,TRBJ1-4,TRBV30,.,CAWSDPGINEKLFF,TGTGCCTGGAGTGATCCCGGGATCAATGAAAAACTGTTTTTT
.,TRBJ1-2,TRBV27,TRBD1,CASSLGPGTGSTF,TGTGCCAGCAGTTTGGGTCCCGGGACAGGGTCCACCTTC
.,TRBJ2-3,TRBV6-5,.,CASSYSQGYTQYF,TGTGCCAGCAGTTACTCTCAGGGATATACGCAGTATTTT
.,TRBJ2-5,TRBV5-1,TRBD2,CASSLRGGRETQYF,TGCGCCAGCAGCCTACGGGGGGGCCGGGAGACCCAGTACTTC
.,TRBJ2-2,TRBV25-1,TRBD1,CDRGTPGTGELFF,TGTGACAGGGGCACCCCGGGGACCGGGGAGCTGTTTTTT
.,TRBJ2-7,TRBV2,.,CASMASRGRSTYEQYF,TGTGCCAGCATGGCCTCGAGGGGGAGATCAACCTACGAGCAGTACTTC
.,TRBJ2-3,TRBV30,.,CAWSVDSVRTDTQYF,TGTGCCTGGAGTGTAGATAGCGTTCGCACAGATACGCAGTATTTT
.,TRBJ2-7,TRBV5-1,TRBD1,CASSLVGQGVGYEQYF,TGCGCCAGCAGCTTGGTAGGACAGGGAGTAGGCTACGAGCAGTACTTC
.,TRBJ1-4,TRBV7-2,.,CASTSRLREKLFF,TGTGCCAGCACGAGCCGTCTGCGTGAAAAACTGTTTTTT
.,TRBJ2-7,TRBV6-1,.,CASSEARTDYEQYF,TGTGCCAGCAGTGAAGCGCGGACAGACTACGAGCAGTACTTC
few,TRBJ2-7,TRBV5-6,TRBD1,CASSKYDRAGANEQYF,TGTGCCAGCAGCAAATACGACAGGGCCGGCGCTAACGAGCAGTACTTC
few,TRBJ2-7,TRBV15,.,CATADRSSYEQYF,TGTGCCACCGCAGACAGGAGCTCCTACGAGCAGTACTTC
few,TRBJ1-1,TRBV14,.,CASSRGGLFRTEAFF,TGTGCCAGCAGCCGAGGGGGTTTGTTTCGGACTGAAGCTTTCTTT
.,TRBJ1-5,TRBV28,TRBD1,CASRDTGGGQPQHF,TGTGCCAGCAGGGATACAGGGGGCGGTCAGCCCCAGCATTTT
.,TRBJ1-5,TRBV5-6,TRBD1,CASTLQGAKVAQHF,TGTGCCAGCACCCTACAGGGGGCGAAGGTAGCCCAGCATTTT
few,TRBJ1-1,TRBV5-1,TRBD1,CASSFDPRGQPNTEAFF,TGCGCCAGCAGCTTCGACCCAAGGGGACAGCCTAACACTGAAGCTTTCTTT
.,TRBJ2-1,TRBV18,TRBD2,CASSPLLTSGNNEQFF,TGTGCCAGCTCACCACTTTTGACTAGCGGGAATAATGAGCAGTTCTTC
.,TRBJ2-3,TRBV5-4,.,CASSFDRRVTDTQYF,TGTGCCAGCAGTTTCGACAGGCGGGTCACAGATACGCAGTATTTT
.,TRBJ2-7,TRBV5-6,.,CASSLGASQGYEQYF,TGTGCCAGCAGCCTCGGGGCAAGCCAGGGGTACGAGCAGTACTTC
.,TRBJ2-5,TRBV11-3,.,CASSAPNQETQYF,TGTGCCAGCAGCGCGCCGAACCAAGAGACCCAGTACTTC
.,TRBJ2-7,TRBV7-9,.,CASSPPVGYEQYF,TGTGCCAGCAGCCCCCCCGTCGGTTACGAGCAGTACTTC
few,TRBJ1-4,TRBV27,.,CASTGQGHEKLFF,TGTGCCAGCACGGGTCAGGGTCATGAAAAACTGTTTTTT
.,TRBJ1-2,TRBV2,.,CASSEPRGGIGGYTF,TGTGCCAGCAGTGAGCCCCGTGGAGGGATAGGTGGCTACACCTTC
once,TRBJ1-1,TRBV28,.,CASVWEGLNTEAFF,TGTGCCAGCGTCTGGGAGGGGTTGAACACTGAAGCTTTCTTT
.,TRBJ2-4,TRBV7-8,TRBD1,CASSLAETGTKNIQYF,TGTGCCAGCAGCTTAGCAGAGACAGGGACCAAAAACATTCAGTACTTC
few,TRBJ1-2,TRBV18,TRBD1,CASSPKDRVAYTF,TGTGCCAGCTCACCTAAAGACAGGGTCGCCTACACCTTC
.,TRBJ1-2,TRBV27,.,CASSSQARYGYTF,TGTGCCAGCAGTTCACAGGCACGCTATGGCTACACCTTC
.,TRBJ1-1,TRBV19,.,CASSISGRGNTEAFF,TGTGCCAGTAGTATTTCAGGGCGGGGGAACACTGAAGCTTTCTTT
.,TRBJ2-5,TRBV7-9,.,CASSPTGKRETQYF,TGTGCCAGCAGCCCAACAGGGAAGAGGGAGACCCAGTACTTC
.,TRBJ1-5,TRBV28,.,CASSLRRSNQPQHF,TGTGCCAGCAGTTTACGCAGGAGCAATCAGCCCCAGCATTTT
.,TRBJ1-3,TRBV19,.,CASRVDDRTSGNTIYF,TGTGCCAGTAGGGTAGACGACAGAACTTCTGGAAACACCATATATTTT
.,TRBJ2-2,TRBV6-1,.,CASSQQGTTGELFF,TGTGCCAGCAGTCAGCAGGGAACCACCGGGGAGCTGTTTTTT
.,TRBJ2-7,TRBV29-1,TRBD1,CSVEFRTGGYEQYF,TGCAGCGTTGAGTTCCGGACAGGGGGCTACGAGCAGTACTTC
.,TRBJ2-5,TRBV6-1,.,CASSEGRKETQYF,TGTGCCAGCAGTGAAGGGAGGAAAGAGACCCAGTACTTC
.,TRBJ2-5,TRBV18,TRBD2,CASSPGLAAYQETQYF,TGTGCCAGCTCACCGGGACTAGCGGCGTACCAAGAGACCCAGTACTTC
.,TRBJ2-7,TRBV9,TRBD1,CASSVAQDRDGVYEQYF,TGTGCCAGCAGCGTAGCTCAGGACAGGGATGGAGTCTACGAGCAGTACTTC
few,TRBJ1-2,TRBV12-5,TRBD1,CASGPGTESYGYPF,TGTGCTAGTGGCCCCGGGACAGAAAGCTATGGCTACCCCTTC
.,TRBJ2-5,TRBV7-3,TRBD2,CASSPGTSGGVGETQYF,TGTGCCAGCAGCCCAGGGACTAGCGGGGGGGTCGGAGAGACCCAGTACTTC
.,TRBJ1-5,TRBV9,TRBD1,CASSSGGLRPYSNQPQHF,TGTGCCAGCAGCTCAGGGGGCCTGAGACCCTATAGCAATCAGCCCCAGCATTTT
few,TRBJ2-5,TRBV5-6,.,CASSLLRDSQETQYF,TGTGCCAGCAGTCTGCTCCGGGACTCCCAAGAGACCCAGTACTTC
.,TRBJ1-4,TRBV7-2,.,CASSLGANEKLFF,TGTGCCAGCAGCCTAGGCGCGAATGAAAAACTGTTTTTT
few,TRBJ2-2,TRBV5-4,TRBD1,CASRGDRGLGGELFF,TGTGCCAGCAGGGGGGACAGGGGGCTTGGCGGGGAGCTGTTTTTT
.,TRBJ1-2,TRBV13,.,CASRDRQTPNYGYTF,TGTGCCAGCAGAGATAGACAGACTCCTAACTATGGCTACACCTTC
.,TRBJ1-1,TRBV29-1,.,CSVGAEGEAFF,TGCAGCGTTGGAGCGGAGGGGGAAGCTTTCTTT
.,TRBJ2-7,TRBV7-9,TRBD2,CASSAAGSSYEQYF,TGTGCCAGCAGCGCAGCGGGATCCTCCTACGAGCAGTACTTC
.,TRBJ1-6,TRBV5-1,TRBD1,CASSLGDRVNSPLHF,TGCGCCAGCAGCTTGGGTGACAGGGTGAACTCACCCCTCCACTTT
.,TRBJ2-2,TRBV7-2,TRBD1,CASSLTPRQGVDTGELFF,TGTGCCAGCAGCTTAACCCCCCGACAGGGCGTGGACACCGGGGAGCTGTTTTTT
.,TRBJ2-3,TRBV2,TRBD1,CASSESRGIPDTQYF,TGTGCCAGCAGTGAATCCAGGGGGATCCCAGATACGCAGTATTTT
.,TRBJ1-2,TRBV4-1,TRBD1,CASSPSSTGVSYGYPF,TGCGCCAGCAGCCCCAGCTCGACAGGGGTCTCCTATGGCTACCCCTTC
.,TRBJ1-3,TRBV2,.,CASSVLADIYF,TGTGCCAGCAGTGTTCTCGCGGACATATATTTT
.,TRBJ2-3,TRBV10-1,TRBD2,CASQRAGEGDTQYF,TGCGCCAGCCAAAGGGCGGGAGAAGGAGATACGCAGTATTTT
.,TRBJ1-2,TRBV5-6,.,CASSSAGKDYGYTF,TGTGCCAGCAGCTCCGCCGGGAAAGACTATGGCTACACCTTC
.,TRBJ2-7,TRBV28,TRBD2,CASTRPSLAENHYEQYF,TGTGCCAGCACTCGACCCTCACTAGCGGAGAACCACTACGAGCAGTACTTC
few,TRBJ1-2,TRBV28,.,CASSLIPTGWDYGYTF,TGTGCCAGCAGTTTAATCCCCACAGGGTGGGACTATGGCTACACCTTC
.,TRBJ1-4,TRBV28,TRBD1,CASSLGDSEKLFF,TGTGCCAGCAGTTTGGGGGACAGTGAAAAACTGTTTTTT
.,TRBJ2-5,TRBV19,TRBD2,CASGRGGQETQYF,TGTGCCAGTGGGCGGGGGGGGCAAGAGACCCAGTACTTC
.,TRBJ2-7,TRBV11-2,TRBD2,CASSPTGTSGSEQYF,TGTGCCAGCAGCCCCACCGGGACTAGCGGATCCGAACAGTACTTC